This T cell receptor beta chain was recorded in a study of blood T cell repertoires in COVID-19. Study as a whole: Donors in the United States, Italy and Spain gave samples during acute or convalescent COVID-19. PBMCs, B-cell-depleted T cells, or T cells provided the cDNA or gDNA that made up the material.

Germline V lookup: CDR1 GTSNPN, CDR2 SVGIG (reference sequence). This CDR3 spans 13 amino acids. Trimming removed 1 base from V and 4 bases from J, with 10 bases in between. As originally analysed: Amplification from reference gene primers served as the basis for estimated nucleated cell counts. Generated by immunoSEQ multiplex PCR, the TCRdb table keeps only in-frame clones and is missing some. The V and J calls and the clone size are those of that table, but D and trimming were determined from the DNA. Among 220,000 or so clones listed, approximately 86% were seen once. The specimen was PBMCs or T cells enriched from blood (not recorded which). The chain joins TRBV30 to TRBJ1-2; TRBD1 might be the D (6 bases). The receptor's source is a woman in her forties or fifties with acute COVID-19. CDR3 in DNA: TGTGCCTGGAGTGGAACAGGGTTCTATGGCTACACCTTC. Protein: CAWSGTGFYGYTF.